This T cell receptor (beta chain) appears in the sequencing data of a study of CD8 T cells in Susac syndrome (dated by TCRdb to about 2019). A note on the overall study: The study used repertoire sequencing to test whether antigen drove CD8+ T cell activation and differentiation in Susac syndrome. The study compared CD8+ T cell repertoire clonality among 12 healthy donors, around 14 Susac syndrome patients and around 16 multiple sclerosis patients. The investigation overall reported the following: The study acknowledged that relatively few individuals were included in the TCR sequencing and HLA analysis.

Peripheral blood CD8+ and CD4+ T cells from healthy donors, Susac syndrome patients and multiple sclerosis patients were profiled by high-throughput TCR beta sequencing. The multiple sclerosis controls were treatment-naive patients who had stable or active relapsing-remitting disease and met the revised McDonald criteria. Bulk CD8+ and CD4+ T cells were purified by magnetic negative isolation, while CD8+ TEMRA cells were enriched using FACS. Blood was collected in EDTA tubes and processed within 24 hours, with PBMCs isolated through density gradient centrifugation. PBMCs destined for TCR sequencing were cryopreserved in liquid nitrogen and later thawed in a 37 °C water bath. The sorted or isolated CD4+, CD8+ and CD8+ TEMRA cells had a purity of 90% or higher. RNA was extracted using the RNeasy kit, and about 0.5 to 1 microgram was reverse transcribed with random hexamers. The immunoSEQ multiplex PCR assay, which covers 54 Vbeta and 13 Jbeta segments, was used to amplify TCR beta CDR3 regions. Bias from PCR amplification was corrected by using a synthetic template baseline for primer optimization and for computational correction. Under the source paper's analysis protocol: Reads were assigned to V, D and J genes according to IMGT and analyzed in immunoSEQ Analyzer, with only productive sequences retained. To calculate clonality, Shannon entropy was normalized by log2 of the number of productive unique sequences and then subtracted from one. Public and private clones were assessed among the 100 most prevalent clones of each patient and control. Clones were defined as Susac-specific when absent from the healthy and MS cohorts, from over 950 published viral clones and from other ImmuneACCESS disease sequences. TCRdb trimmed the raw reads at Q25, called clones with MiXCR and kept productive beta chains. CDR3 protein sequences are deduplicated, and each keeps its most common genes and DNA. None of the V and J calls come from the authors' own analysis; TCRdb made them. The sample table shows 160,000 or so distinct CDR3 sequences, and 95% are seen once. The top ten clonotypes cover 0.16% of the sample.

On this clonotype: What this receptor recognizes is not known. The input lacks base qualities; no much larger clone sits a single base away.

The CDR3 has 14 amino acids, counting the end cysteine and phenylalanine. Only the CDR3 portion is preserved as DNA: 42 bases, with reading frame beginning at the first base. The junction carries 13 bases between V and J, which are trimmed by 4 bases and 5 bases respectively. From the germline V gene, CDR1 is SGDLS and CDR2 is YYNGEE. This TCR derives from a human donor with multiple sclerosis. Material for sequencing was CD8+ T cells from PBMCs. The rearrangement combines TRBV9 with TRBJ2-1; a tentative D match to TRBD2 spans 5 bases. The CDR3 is CASSTQRTNNEQFF. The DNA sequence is TGTGCCAGCAGCACCCAGCGGACCAACAATGAGCAGTTCTTC. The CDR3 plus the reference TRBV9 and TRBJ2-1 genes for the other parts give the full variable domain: DSGVTQTPKHLITATGQRVTLRCSPRSGDLSVYWYQQSLDQGLQFLIQYYNGEERAKGNILERFSAQQFPDLHSELNLSSLELGDSALYFCASSTQRTNNEQFFGPGTRLTVL.